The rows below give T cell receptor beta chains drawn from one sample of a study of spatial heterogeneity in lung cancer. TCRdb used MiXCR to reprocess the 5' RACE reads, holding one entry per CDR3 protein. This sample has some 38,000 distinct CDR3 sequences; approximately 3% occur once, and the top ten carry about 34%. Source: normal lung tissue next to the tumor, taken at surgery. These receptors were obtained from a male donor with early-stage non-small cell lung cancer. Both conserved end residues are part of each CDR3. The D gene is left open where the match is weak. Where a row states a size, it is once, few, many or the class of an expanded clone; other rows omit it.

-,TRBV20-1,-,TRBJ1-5,CSARDHRRRGLLLNQPQHF,TGCAGTGCTAGAGATCATCGTCGTCGGGGATTATTACTTAATCAGCCCCAGCATTTT
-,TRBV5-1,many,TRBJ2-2,CASLTLPDTGELFF,TGCGCCAGCCTTACTTTACCCGACACCGGGGAGCTGTTTTTT
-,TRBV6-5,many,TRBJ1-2,CASRGQNYGYTF,TGTGCCAGCCGTGGCCAGAACTATGGCTACACCTTC
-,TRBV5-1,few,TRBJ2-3,CASSLGHSTDTQYF,TGCGCCAGCAGCTTAGGACACAGCACAGATACGCAGTATTTT
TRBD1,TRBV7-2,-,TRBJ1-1,CASSTLGQGKGRDEAFF,TGTGCCAGCAGCACCCTAGGACAGGGTAAAGGGCGTGATGAAGCTTTCTTT
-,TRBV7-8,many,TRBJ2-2,CASSLGGGNTGELFF,TGTGCCAGCAGCTTGGGAGGGGGGAACACCGGGGAGCTGTTTTTT
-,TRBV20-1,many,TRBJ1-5,CSVLSGQFNQPQHF,TGCAGTGTCCTTAGCGGACAGTTCAATCAGCCCCAGCATTTT
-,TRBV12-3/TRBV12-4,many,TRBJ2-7,CASRWGDIYEQYF,TGTGCCAGCAGGTGGGGGGATATCTACGAGCAGTACTTC
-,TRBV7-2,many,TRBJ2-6,CASSLAGAPGANVLTF,TGTGCCAGCAGCTTAGCGGGTGCTCCTGGGGCCAACGTCCTGACTTTC
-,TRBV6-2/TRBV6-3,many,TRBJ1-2,CASTIGDYGYTF,TGTGCCAGCACCATAGGGGACTATGGCTACACCTTC
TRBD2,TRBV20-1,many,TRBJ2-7,CSARDRYKGLAGPYEQYF,TGCAGTGCTAGAGACAGGTACAAGGGACTAGCGGGCCCTTACGAGCAGTACTTC
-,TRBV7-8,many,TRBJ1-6,CASSLNPPKRDNSPLHF,TGTGCCAGCAGCTTAAATCCCCCAAAAAGGGATAATTCACCCCTCCACTTT
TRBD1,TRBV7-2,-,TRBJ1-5,CASSLGGQSNQPQHF,TGTGCCAGCAGCCTAGGGGGACAGTCCAATCAGCCCCAGCATTTT
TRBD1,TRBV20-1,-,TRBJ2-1,CSANRGSYNEQFF,TGCAGTGCAAACAGGGGGTCCTACAATGAGCAGTTCTTC
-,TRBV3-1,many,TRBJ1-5,CASSQAGNNQPQHF,TGTGCCAGCAGCCAAGCAGGGAACAATCAGCCCCAGCATTTT
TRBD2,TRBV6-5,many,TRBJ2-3,CASSPRGGGAPTDTQYF,TGTGCCAGCAGTCCCCGGGGCGGGGGGGCCCCCACAGATACGCAGTATTTT
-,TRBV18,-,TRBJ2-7,CASSLGQRDEQYF,TGTGCCAGCTCTCTAGGACAGCGGGACGAGCAGTACTTC
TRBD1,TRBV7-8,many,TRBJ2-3,CASSPGQDTDTQYF,TGTGCCAGCAGCCCGGGACAGGACACAGATACGCAGTATTTT
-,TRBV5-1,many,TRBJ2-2,CASSLEASTNTGELFF,TGCGCCAGCAGCTTGGAAGCCTCTACGAACACCGGGGAGCTGTTTTTT
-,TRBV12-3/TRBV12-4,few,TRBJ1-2,CASSLQGNYGYTF,TGTGCCAGCAGTTTGCAGGGGAACTATGGCTACACCTTC
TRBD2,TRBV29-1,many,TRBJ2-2,CSVAGSGSVATGELFF,TGCAGCGTGGCAGGTAGCGGGAGCGTGGCCACCGGGGAGCTGTTTTTT
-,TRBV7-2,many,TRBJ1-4,CASSPGAARVAQLFF,TGTGCCAGCAGCCCCGGGGCAGCCCGAGTTGCGCAACTGTTTTTT
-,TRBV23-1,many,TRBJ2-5,CASGWRPQETQYF,TGCGCCAGCGGATGGCGACCTCAAGAGACCCAGTACTTC
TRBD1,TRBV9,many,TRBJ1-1,CASSFRTGERTEAFF,TGTGCCAGCAGCTTCCGGACAGGGGAAAGGACTGAAGCTTTCTTT
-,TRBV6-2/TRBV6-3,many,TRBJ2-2,CASSYFIGELFF,TGTGCCAGCAGTTATTTTATTGGGGAGCTGTTTTTT
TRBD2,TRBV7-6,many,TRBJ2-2,CASSSGTTTGELFF,TGTGCCAGCAGCTCCGGGACTACCACCGGGGAGCTGTTTTTT
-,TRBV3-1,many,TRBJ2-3,CASSQEYADTQYF,TGTGCCAGCAGCCAAGAATACGCAGATACGCAGTATTTT
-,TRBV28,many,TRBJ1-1,CASRDGHPNTEAFF,TGTGCCAGCAGAGACGGACACCCGAACACTGAAGCTTTCTTT
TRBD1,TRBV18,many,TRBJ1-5,CASSKWGQGENQPQHF,TGTGCCAGCTCAAAATGGGGACAGGGAGAAAATCAGCCCCAGCATTTT
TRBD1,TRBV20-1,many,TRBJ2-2,CSAPDRDTGELFF,TGCAGTGCCCCGGACAGGGACACCGGGGAGCTGTTTTTT
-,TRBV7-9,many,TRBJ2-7,CASSFQRTYEQYF,TGTGCCAGCAGCTTTCAGCGGACCTACGAGCAGTACTTC